The rows below give T cell receptor beta chains drawn from one sample of a study of shared clonotypes between healthy human individuals. The table came from immunoSEQ multiplex PCR; TCRdb's copy has only in-frame clones and leaves some out. The sample contains about 2.1 million clones, approximately 94% of which appear only once. The source material was naive CD8+ T cells from PBMCs. Receptors were obtained from a man aged 18 to 35 in good health. Some clones in this sample may be carry-over from other donors' samples. The CDR3 runs from the conserved cysteine through the conserved F or W. A D gene is named only where the DNA matches it firmly. Size is omitted from some rows. Given values are once, few, many or a class for expanded clones.

clone size: few; J gene: TRBJ1-2; V gene: TRBV7-9; D gene: TRBD1; CDR3 DNA: TGTGCCAGCAGCCCGTGGACAGGGGATAGTGGCTACACCTTC; CDR3 protein: CASSPWTGDSGYTF
clone size: NA; J gene: TRBJ2-2; V gene: TRBV28; D gene: NA; CDR3 DNA: TGTGCCAGCAGTTCCCTGACCGGGGAGCTGTTTTTT; CDR3 protein: CASSSLTGELFF
clone size: NA; J gene: TRBJ1-5; V gene: TRBV19; D gene: NA; CDR3 DNA: TGTGCCAGTAGAGGGAACCGGGACGGGGTGGGGGAGCCCCAGCATTTT; CDR3 protein: CASRGNRDGVGEPQHF
clone size: NA; J gene: TRBJ2-5; V gene: TRBV30; D gene: NA; CDR3 DNA: TGTGCCTGGAGTTCCCCCGAGCGTTGGAGGACCCAGTACTTC; CDR3 protein: CAWSSPERWRTQYF
clone size: few; J gene: TRBJ2-7; V gene: TRBV27; D gene: NA; CDR3 DNA: TGTGCCAGCAGCCCGTCGGCAGGGGCAGAGCAGTACTTC; CDR3 protein: CASSPSAGAEQYF
clone size: few; J gene: TRBJ1-1; V gene: TRBV7-9; D gene: NA; CDR3 DNA: TGTGCCAGCAGCACCCCCGCGGGGCATGCTTTCTTT; CDR3 protein: CASSTPAGHAFF
clone size: NA; J gene: TRBJ2-2; V gene: TRBV11-2; D gene: TRBD1; CDR3 DNA: TGTGCCAGCAGCTCCCCGTCCGGGACAGGGGCCACCGGGGAGCTGTTTTTT; CDR3 protein: CASSSPSGTGATGELFF
clone size: NA; J gene: TRBJ1-5; V gene: TRBV6-1; D gene: NA; CDR3 DNA: TGTGCCAGCGAAGGCTATATCAGCAATCAGCCCCAGCATTTT; CDR3 protein: CASEGYISNQPQHF
clone size: NA; J gene: TRBJ1-1; V gene: TRBV11-2; D gene: TRBD1; CDR3 DNA: TGTGCCAGCAGCCCCAGGGAGGCAGGGGGGAACACTGAAGCTTTCTTT; CDR3 protein: CASSPREAGGNTEAFF
clone size: once; J gene: TRBJ2-3; V gene: TRBV7-3; D gene: NA; CDR3 DNA: TGTGCCAGCAGCTTAACGGGGGGTCGCACAGATACGCAGTATTTT; CDR3 protein: CASSLTGGRTDTQYF
clone size: NA; J gene: TRBJ2-5; V gene: TRBV11-1; D gene: TRBD2; CDR3 DNA: TGTGCCAGCAGCCCCCGGCCTATTCGACTAGCGGAAGAGACCCAGTACTTC; CDR3 protein: CASSPRPIRLAEETQYF
clone size: NA; J gene: TRBJ1-1; V gene: TRBV7-9; D gene: NA; CDR3 DNA: TGTGCCAGCCGCGGATCTGGCAGCCTAGAAGCTTTCTTT; CDR3 protein: CASRGSGSLEAFF
clone size: NA; J gene: TRBJ2-7; V gene: TRBV7-6; D gene: TRBD2; CDR3 DNA: TGTGCCAGCAGCTTAACTAGCGGGAGGGGTACCTACGAGCAGTACTTC; CDR3 protein: CASSLTSGRGTYEQYF
clone size: NA; J gene: TRBJ2-2; V gene: TRBV28; D gene: TRBD1; CDR3 DNA: TGTGCCAGCAGGTTCACAGGGGGCGCCGGGGAGCTGTTTTTT; CDR3 protein: CASRFTGGAGELFF
clone size: NA; J gene: TRBJ1-4; V gene: TRBV15; D gene: TRBD1; CDR3 DNA: TGTGCCACCAGCAGTAGACAGGGAAGGGAAAAACTGTTTTTT; CDR3 protein: CATSSRQGREKLFF
clone size: NA; J gene: TRBJ2-1; V gene: TRBV19; D gene: NA; CDR3 DNA: TGTGCCAGTAGTATAGACGCGGCTACCAACTCCTACAATGAGCAGTTCTTC; CDR3 protein: CASSIDAATNSYNEQFF